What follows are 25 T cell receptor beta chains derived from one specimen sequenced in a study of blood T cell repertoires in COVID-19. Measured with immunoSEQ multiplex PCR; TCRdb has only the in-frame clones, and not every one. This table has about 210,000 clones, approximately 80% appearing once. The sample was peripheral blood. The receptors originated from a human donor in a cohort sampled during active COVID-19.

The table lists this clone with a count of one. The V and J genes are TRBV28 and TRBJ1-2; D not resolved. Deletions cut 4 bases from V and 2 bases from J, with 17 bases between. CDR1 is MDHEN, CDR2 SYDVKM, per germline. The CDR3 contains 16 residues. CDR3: CASSYPHPLSNYGYTF. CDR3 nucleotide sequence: TGTGCCAGCAGTTATCCCCACCCCTTAAGCAACTATGGCTACACCTTC.

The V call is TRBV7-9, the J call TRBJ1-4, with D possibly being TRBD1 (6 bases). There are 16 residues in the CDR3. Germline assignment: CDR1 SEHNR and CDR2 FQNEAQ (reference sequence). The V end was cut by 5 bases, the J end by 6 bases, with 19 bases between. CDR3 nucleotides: TGTGCCAGCAGCCCAGGAGGTGGCAGGGGTCATGAAAAACTGTTTTTT. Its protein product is CASSPGGGRGHEKLFF. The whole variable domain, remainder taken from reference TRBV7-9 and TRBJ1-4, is DTGVSQNPRHKITKRGQNVTFRCDPISEHNRLYWYRQTLGQGPEFLTYFQNEAQLEKSRLLSDRFSAERPKGSFSTLEIQRTEQGDSAMYLCASSPGGGRGHEKLFFGSGTQLSVL.

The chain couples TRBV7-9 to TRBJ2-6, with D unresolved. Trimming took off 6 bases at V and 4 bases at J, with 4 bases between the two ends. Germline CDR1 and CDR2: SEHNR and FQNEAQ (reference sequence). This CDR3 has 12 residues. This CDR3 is CASRTGANVLTF. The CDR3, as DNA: TGTGCCAGCAGGACAGGGGCCAACGTCCTGACTTTC.

The CDR3 nucleotides read TGTGCCAGCAGCGACGGGTTTCCGGGACTAGCGGGGGTCTTAGAGCTGTTTTTT. This translates into CASSDGFPGLAGVLELFF. The chain joins TRBV7-2 to TRBJ2-2; 14 bases are shared with TRBD2. V lost 5 bases and J lost 11; bases outside the gene matches: 16. Germline V CDR1 and CDR2: SGHTA, FQGNSA. This CDR3 spans 18 amino acids.

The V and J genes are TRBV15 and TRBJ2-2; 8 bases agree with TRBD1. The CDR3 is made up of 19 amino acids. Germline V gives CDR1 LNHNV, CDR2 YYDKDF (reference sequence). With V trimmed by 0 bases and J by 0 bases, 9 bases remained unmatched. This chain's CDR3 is CATSRDFQGAGSNTGELFF. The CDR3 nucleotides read TGTGCCACCAGCAGAGATTTCCAGGGGGCAGGGTCGAACACCGGGGAGCTGTTTTTT.

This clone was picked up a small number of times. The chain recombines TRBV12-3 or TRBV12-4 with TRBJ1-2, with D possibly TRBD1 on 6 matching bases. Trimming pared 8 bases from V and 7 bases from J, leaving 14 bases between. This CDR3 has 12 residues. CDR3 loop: CASSEGGPGYTF. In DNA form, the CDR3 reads TGTGCCAGCTCTGAAGGGGGTCCTGGCTACACCTTC.

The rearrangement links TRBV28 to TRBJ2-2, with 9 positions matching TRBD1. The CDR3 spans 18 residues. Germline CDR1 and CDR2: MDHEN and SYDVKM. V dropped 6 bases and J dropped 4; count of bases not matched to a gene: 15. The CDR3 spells CASSPPTGGEIGTGELFF. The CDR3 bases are TGTGCCAGCAGCCCCCCGACAGGGGGGGAAATAGGCACCGGGGAGCTGTTTTTT.

CDR3 loop: CASREGSSYEQYF. The CDR3 DNA reads as TGTGCCTCCCGGGAGGGTAGCTCCTACGAGCAGTACTTC. V gene TRBV2 combines with J gene TRBJ2-7, with 8 bases matching TRBD2. J lost 0 bases, V lost 11 bases, and 6 bases had no gene match. The CDR3 has 13 residues. Looked up from germline, CDR1 is SNHLY and CDR2 is FYNNEI. Based on the CDR3 plus reference TRBV2 and TRBJ2-7, the full variable domain is EPEVTQTPSHQVTQMGQEVILRCVPISNHLYFYWYRQILGQKVEFLVSFYNNEISEKSEIFDDQFSVERPDGSNFTLKIRSTKLEDSAMYFCASREGSSYEQYFGPGTRLTVT.

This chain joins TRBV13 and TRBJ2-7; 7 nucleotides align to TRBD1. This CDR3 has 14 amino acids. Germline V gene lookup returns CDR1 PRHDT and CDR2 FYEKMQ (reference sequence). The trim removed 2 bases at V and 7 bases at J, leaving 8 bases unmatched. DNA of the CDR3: TGTGCCAGCAGCTTATTCGACAGGGATGGGGAGCAGTACTTC. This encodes CASSLFDRDGEQYF.

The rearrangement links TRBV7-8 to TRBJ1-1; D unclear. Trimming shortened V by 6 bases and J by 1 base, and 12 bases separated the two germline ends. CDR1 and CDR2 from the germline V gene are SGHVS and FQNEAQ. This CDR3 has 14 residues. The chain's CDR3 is CASSSGLSNTEAFF. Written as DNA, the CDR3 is TGTGCCAGCAGTTCGGGTCTCTCGAACACTGAAGCTTTCTTT. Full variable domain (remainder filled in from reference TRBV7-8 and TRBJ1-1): GAGVSQSPRYKVAKRGQDVALRCDPISGHVSLFWYQQALGQGPEFLTYFQNEAQLDKSGLPSDRFFAERPEGSVSTLKIQRTQQEDSAVYLCASSSGLSNTEAFFGQGTRLTVV.

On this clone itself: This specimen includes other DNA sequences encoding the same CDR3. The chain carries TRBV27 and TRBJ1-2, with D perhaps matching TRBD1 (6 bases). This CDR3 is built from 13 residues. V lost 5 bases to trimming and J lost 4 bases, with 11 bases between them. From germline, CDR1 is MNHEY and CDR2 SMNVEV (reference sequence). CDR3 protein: CASSETGFYGYTF. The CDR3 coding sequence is TGTGCCAGCAGTGAGACAGGCTTCTATGGCTACACCTTC.

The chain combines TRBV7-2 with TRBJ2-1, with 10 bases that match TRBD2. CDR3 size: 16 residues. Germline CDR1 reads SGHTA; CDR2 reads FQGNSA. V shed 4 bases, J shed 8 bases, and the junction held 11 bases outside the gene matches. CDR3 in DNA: TGTGCCAGCAGCTCCCTGGGTAGCGGGGGGTCTTATGAGCAGTTCTTC. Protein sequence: CASSSLGSGGSYEQFF.

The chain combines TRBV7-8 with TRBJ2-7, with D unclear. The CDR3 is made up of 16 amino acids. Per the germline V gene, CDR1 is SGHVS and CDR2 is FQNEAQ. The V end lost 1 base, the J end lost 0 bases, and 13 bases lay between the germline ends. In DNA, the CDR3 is TGTGCCAGCAGCTTAGGGGCAGGAACCCTCTCCTACGAGCAGTACTTC. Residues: CASSLGAGTLSYEQYF.

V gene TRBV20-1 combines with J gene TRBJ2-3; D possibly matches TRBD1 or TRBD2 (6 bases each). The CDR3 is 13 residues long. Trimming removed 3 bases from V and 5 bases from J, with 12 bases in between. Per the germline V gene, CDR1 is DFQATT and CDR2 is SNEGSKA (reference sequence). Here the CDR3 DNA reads TGCAGTGCTAGTGGGGGGCTGGGAGATACGCAGTATTTT. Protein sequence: CSASGGLGDTQYF.

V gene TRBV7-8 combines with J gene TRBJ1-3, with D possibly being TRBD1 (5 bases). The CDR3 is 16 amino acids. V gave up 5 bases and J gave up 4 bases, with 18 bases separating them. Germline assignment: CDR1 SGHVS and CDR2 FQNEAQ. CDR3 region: CASSRVMGRSGNTIYF. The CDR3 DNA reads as TGTGCCAGCAGCCGAGTGATGGGGCGATCGGGAAACACCATATATTTT.

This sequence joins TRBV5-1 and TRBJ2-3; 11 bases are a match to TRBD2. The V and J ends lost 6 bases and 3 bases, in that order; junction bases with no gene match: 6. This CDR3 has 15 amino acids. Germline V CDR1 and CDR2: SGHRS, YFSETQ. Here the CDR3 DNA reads TGCGCCAGCATAGCCGGGACTAGCGGTACAGATACGCAGTATTTT. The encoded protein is CASIAGTSGTDTQYF. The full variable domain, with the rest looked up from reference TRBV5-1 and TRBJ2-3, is KAGVTQTPRYLIKTRGQQVTLSCSPISGHRSVSWYQQTPGQGLQFLFEYFSETQRNKGNFPGRFSGRQFSNSRSEMNVSTLELGDSALYLCASIAGTSGTDTQYFGPGTRLTVL.

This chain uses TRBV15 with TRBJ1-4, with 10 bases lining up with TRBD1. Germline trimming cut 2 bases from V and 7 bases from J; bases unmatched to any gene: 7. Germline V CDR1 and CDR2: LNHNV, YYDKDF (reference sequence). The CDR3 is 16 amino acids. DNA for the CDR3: TGTGCCACCAGCAGAATCACCGGGACAGGGGCTGAAAAACTGTTTTTT. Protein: CATSRITGTGAEKLFF.

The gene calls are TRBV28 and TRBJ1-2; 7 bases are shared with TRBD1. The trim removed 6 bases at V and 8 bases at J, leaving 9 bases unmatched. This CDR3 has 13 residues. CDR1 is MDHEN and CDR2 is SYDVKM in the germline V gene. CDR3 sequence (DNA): TGTGCCAGCAGCCCCCACACAGGGGAAGGCTACACCTTC. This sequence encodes CASSPHTGEGYTF.

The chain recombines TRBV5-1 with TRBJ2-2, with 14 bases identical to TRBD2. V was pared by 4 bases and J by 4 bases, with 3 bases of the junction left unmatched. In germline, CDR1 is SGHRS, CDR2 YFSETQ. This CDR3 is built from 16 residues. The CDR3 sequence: CASSRLAGGPTGELFF. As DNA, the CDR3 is TGCGCCAGCAGCCGACTAGCGGGAGGGCCCACCGGGGAGCTGTTTTTT. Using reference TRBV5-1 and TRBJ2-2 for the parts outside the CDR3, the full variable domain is KAGVTQTPRYLIKTRGQQVTLSCSPISGHRSVSWYQQTPGQGLQFLFEYFSETQRNKGNFPGRFSGRQFSNSRSEMNVSTLELGDSALYLCASSRLAGGPTGELFFGEGSRLTVL.

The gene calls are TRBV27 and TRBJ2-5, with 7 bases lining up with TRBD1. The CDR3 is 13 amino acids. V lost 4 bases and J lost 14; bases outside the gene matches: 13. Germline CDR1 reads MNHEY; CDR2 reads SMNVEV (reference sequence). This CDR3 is CASSYATGSLLYF. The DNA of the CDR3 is TGTGCCAGCAGTTACGCGACAGGGTCTCTACTATACTTC.

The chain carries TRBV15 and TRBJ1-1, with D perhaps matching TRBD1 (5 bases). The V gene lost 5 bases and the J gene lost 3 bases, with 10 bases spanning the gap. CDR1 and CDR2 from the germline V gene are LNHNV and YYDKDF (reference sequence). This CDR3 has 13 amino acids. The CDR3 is CATSGAGYTEAFF. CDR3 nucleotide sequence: TGTGCCACCAGCGGGGCGGGGTACACTGAAGCTTTCTTT.

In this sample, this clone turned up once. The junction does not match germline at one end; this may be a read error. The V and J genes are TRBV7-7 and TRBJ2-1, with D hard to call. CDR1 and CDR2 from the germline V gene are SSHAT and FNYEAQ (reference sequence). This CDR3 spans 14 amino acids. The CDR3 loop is CASSPSAQYNEQFF. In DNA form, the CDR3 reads TGTGCTAGCAGCCCCTCTGCTCAGTACAATGAGCAGTTCTTC.

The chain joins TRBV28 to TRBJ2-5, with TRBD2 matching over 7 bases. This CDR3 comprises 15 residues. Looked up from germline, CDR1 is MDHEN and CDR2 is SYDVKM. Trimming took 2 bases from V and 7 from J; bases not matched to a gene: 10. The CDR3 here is CASSLRLGGSGTQYF. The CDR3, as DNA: TGTGCCAGCAGTTTAAGGCTGGGGGGGTCGGGGACCCAGTACTTC.

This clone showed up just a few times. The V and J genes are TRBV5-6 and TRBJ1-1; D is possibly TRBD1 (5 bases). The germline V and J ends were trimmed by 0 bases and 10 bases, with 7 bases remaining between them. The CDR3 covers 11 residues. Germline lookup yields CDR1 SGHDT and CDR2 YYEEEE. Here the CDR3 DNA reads TGTGCCAGCAGCTTGGGGGGCCGAGCTTTCTTT. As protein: CASSLGGRAFF.

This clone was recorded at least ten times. CDR3 residues: CATSNDRGPYEQYF. The DNA for the CDR3 is TGTGCCACCAGTAACGACAGGGGGCCCTACGAGCAGTACTTC. The chain links TRBV15 to TRBJ2-7, with 10 bases aligning to TRBD1. The germline V gene has CDR1 LNHNV and CDR2 YYDKDF (reference sequence). The CDR3 runs to 14 residues. V lost 6 bases, J lost 2 bases, and 4 bases stayed unmatched.